The clone carrying this T cell receptor (beta chain) came up many times. The target antigen is unknown. The read ends 3 residues early relative to the CDR3; the germline J gene fills the gap. This specimen belongs to a study of T cell clonality in common variable immunodeficiency. Trimming cost V 1 base and J 7 bases; bases outside gene matches: 8. CDR3 length: 15 residues. Germline CDR1 and CDR2: SGHTA and FQGNSA. Study-wide points: Reportedly, TCR beta sequences from common variable immunodeficiency showed fewer deletions and N-nucleotide insertions. CVID patient heterogeneity limited repertoire-clinical complication correlations.

Libraries were prepared by immunoSEQ multiplex PCR; TCRdb keeps only in-frame clonotypes and omits some of them. The sample holds about 43,000 clones, and no clone turns up only once. Most patients and controls had Caucasian heritage. The rearrangement joins TRBV7-2 to TRBJ1-2; 8 bases align to TRBD1. The sequenced sample was peripheral blood mononuclear cells. The origin of this receptor is a person aged 18 to 70 in good health. CDR3 bases read: TGTGCCAGCAGCTTAGTTCCGGGACAGGCCACTGGC. Amino acid sequence: CASSLVPGQATG. The whole CDR3 region reads CASSLVPGQATGYTF.